A selection of T cell receptor beta chains follows, all from one sample in a study of T cell repertoires in cytomegalovirus infection. TCRdb called the reads again in MiXCR, with one record for every CDR3 protein. This sample has around 530,000 distinct CDR3 sequences, with approximately 15% found just once. The specimen was CD8+ T cells from PBMCs. Every receptor here comes from a human donor in good health (CMV status not recorded). Some clones in this sample may be carry-over from other donors' samples. CDR3s include the opening cysteine and the closing phenylalanine or tryptophan. Each record gives: CDR3 DNA, CDR3 protein, clone size, D gene, J gene, CDR3 length, V gene. A D gene is named only where the DNA matches it firmly. Clone size appears in some rows only: once, few, many, or a class for an expanded clone.

CDR3nt: TGTGCCAGCAGCCGGGGACAGGGAGCAGATACGCAGTATTTT; CDR3aa: CASSRGQGADTQYF; abundance: many; d_gene: TRBD1; j_gene: TRBJ2-3; len: 14; v_gene: TRBV7-3
CDR3nt: TGTGCCAGCTCACCTTCGGCCGAGAACACTGAAGCTTTCTTT; CDR3aa: CASSPSAENTEAFF; abundance: few; d_gene: .; j_gene: TRBJ1-1; len: 14; v_gene: TRBV18
CDR3nt: TGCAGCGTCCAACGGTCGGGGAAGGAAGCTTTCTTT; CDR3aa: CSVQRSGKEAFF; abundance: .; d_gene: .; j_gene: TRBJ1-1; len: 12; v_gene: TRBV29-1
CDR3nt: TGCGCCAGCAGCTTGTCAGATTCTTGGGATGAAGCTTTCTTT; CDR3aa: CASSLSDSWDEAFF; abundance: few; d_gene: .; j_gene: TRBJ1-1; len: 14; v_gene: TRBV5-1
CDR3nt: TGTGCCAGTAGTATCCCGGGCACAGATACGCAGTATTTT; CDR3aa: CASSIPGTDTQYF; abundance: few; d_gene: .; j_gene: TRBJ2-3; len: 13; v_gene: TRBV19
CDR3nt: TGTGCCAGCAGCTTAGCCGGGTTGGGCTCCTACAATGAGCAGTTCTTC; CDR3aa: CASSLAGLGSYNEQFF; abundance: few; d_gene: .; j_gene: TRBJ2-1; len: 16; v_gene: TRBV7-9
CDR3nt: TGCAGCGCTCCCCAGCGGGCTGGCTACACCTTC; CDR3aa: CSAPQRAGYTF; abundance: few; d_gene: .; j_gene: TRBJ1-2; len: 11; v_gene: TRBV29-1
CDR3nt: TGCGCCAGCAGCCAAGATAGGACAACTAATGAAAAACTGTTTTTT; CDR3aa: CASSQDRTTNEKLFF; abundance: many; d_gene: .; j_gene: TRBJ1-4; len: 15; v_gene: TRBV4-1
CDR3nt: TGTGCCAGCAGTGGTGAGGTCCCGAGGGATACGCAGTATTTT; CDR3aa: CASSGEVPRDTQYF; abundance: many; d_gene: .; j_gene: TRBJ2-3; len: 14; v_gene: TRBV6-1
CDR3nt: TGTGCCAGCATAGCCCGGGCAGAGACCCAGTACTTC; CDR3aa: CASIARAETQYF; abundance: .; d_gene: .; j_gene: TRBJ2-5; len: 12; v_gene: TRBV2
CDR3nt: TGTGCCAGTAGTATATTAGGAAGCTATAATTCACCCCTCCACTTT; CDR3aa: CASSILGSYNSPLHF; abundance: few; d_gene: .; j_gene: TRBJ1-6; len: 15; v_gene: TRBV19
CDR3nt: TGTCCCAGCAGCTTAGTTAGCACTATCTCCTACGAGCAGTACTTC; CDR3aa: CPSSLVSTISYEQYF; abundance: .; d_gene: .; j_gene: TRBJ2-7; len: 15; v_gene: TRBV11-2
CDR3nt: TGTGCCAGCACCCCGACTAGCTCCGGGGTTGATACGCAGTATTTT; CDR3aa: CASTPTSSGVDTQYF; abundance: many; d_gene: TRBD2; j_gene: TRBJ2-3; len: 15; v_gene: TRBV28
CDR3nt: TGTGCCAGCAGCCCTGCGGCAGGGCGGCGGAACACCATATATTTT; CDR3aa: CASSPAAGRRNTIYF; abundance: few; d_gene: .; j_gene: TRBJ1-3; len: 15; v_gene: TRBV6-2/TRBV6-3
CDR3nt: TGTGCCAGCGGTGGACTATCCAATGAGCAGTTCTTC; CDR3aa: CASGGLSNEQFF; abundance: many; d_gene: .; j_gene: TRBJ2-1; len: 12; v_gene: TRBV27
CDR3nt: TGTGCCAGCAGCTTATACGGGAGAGAGACCCAGTACTTC; CDR3aa: CASSLYGRETQYF; abundance: many; d_gene: .; j_gene: TRBJ2-5; len: 13; v_gene: TRBV11-2
CDR3nt: TGTGCCAGCAGCTTAACTGACGGGAACACTGAAGCTTTCTTT; CDR3aa: CASSLTDGNTEAFF; abundance: many; d_gene: .; j_gene: TRBJ1-1; len: 14; v_gene: TRBV7-3
CDR3nt: TGTGCCAGCAGTCCTGCAACAGGTTGGGGGGCAGATACGCAGTATTTT; CDR3aa: CASSPATGWGADTQYF; abundance: few; d_gene: .; j_gene: TRBJ2-3; len: 16; v_gene: TRBV27
CDR3nt: TGTGCCAGCAGTGAAGACACATACAATGAGCAGTTCTTC; CDR3aa: CASSEDTYNEQFF; abundance: many; d_gene: .; j_gene: TRBJ2-1; len: 13; v_gene: TRBV6-4
CDR3nt: TGTGCCACCAGGGCACTAGCGGGAGTAGAGACCCAGTACTTC; CDR3aa: CATRALAGVETQYF; abundance: many; d_gene: TRBD2; j_gene: TRBJ2-5; len: 14; v_gene: TRBV15
CDR3nt: TGTGCCAGCAGCCCCCCCAGGGATACGCAGTATTTT; CDR3aa: CASSPPRDTQYF; abundance: many; d_gene: .; j_gene: TRBJ2-3; len: 12; v_gene: TRBV7-9
CDR3nt: TGTGCCAGTAGTACCATCAGGGGGCCTAACACCGGGGAGCTGTTTTTT; CDR3aa: CASSTIRGPNTGELFF; abundance: .; d_gene: TRBD1; j_gene: TRBJ2-2; len: 16; v_gene: TRBV19
CDR3nt: TGTGCCAGCAGCTTAGGCTTCGGGACTAGCGGGAACGAGCAGTACTTC; CDR3aa: CASSLGFGTSGNEQYF; abundance: many; d_gene: TRBD2; j_gene: TRBJ2-7; len: 16; v_gene: TRBV7-9
CDR3nt: TGTGCCAGCAGCTGGGAACACGCAGGGGGCGGCACAATCACTGAAGCTTTCTTT; CDR3aa: CASSWEHAGGGTITEAFF; abundance: many; d_gene: TRBD1; j_gene: TRBJ1-1; len: 18; v_gene: TRBV5-5
CDR3nt: TGTGCCAGCAGCCAAGAAACGGGAGGGATAGATACGCAGTATTTT; CDR3aa: CASSQETGGIDTQYF; abundance: many; d_gene: TRBD2; j_gene: TRBJ2-3; len: 15; v_gene: TRBV4-2
CDR3nt: TGTGCCAGCAGCCCACAGGGACAGATCTACGAGCAGTACTTC; CDR3aa: CASSPQGQIYEQYF; abundance: many; d_gene: TRBD1; j_gene: TRBJ2-7; len: 14; v_gene: TRBV7-9
CDR3nt: TGCAGCGTTGGAGGGGGACAGGGGAGCTCCTACGAGCAGTACTTC; CDR3aa: CSVGGGQGSSYEQYF; abundance: few; d_gene: TRBD1; j_gene: TRBJ2-7; len: 15; v_gene: TRBV29-1
CDR3nt: TGTGCCAGCAGCGATGACAGGGTGGCTAACTATGGCTACACCTTC; CDR3aa: CASSDDRVANYGYTF; abundance: many; d_gene: TRBD1; j_gene: TRBJ1-2; len: 15; v_gene: TRBV7-9
CDR3nt: TGTGCCAGCAGTCCCCGCAGGATGGGGGGCGAGTATGGGTCATACTCTGGAAACACCATATATTTT; CDR3aa: CASSPRRMGGEYGSYSGNTIYF; abundance: many; d_gene: .; j_gene: TRBJ1-3; len: 22; v_gene: TRBV12-3/TRBV12-4
CDR3nt: TGTGCCATCAGTGAGGGTCTTGGAAGAGCAATCCCTGAAGCTTTCTTT; CDR3aa: CAISEGLGRAIPEAFF; abundance: .; d_gene: .; j_gene: TRBJ1-1; len: 16; v_gene: TRBV10-3
CDR3nt: TGTGCCAGTAGTATACAAGGGGCTGGGGCCAACGTCCTGACTTTC; CDR3aa: CASSIQGAGANVLTF; abundance: many; d_gene: .; j_gene: TRBJ2-6; len: 15; v_gene: TRBV19
CDR3nt: TGCGCCAGCAGATGGGACCCCTACTCCTACGAGCAGTACTTC; CDR3aa: CASRWDPYSYEQYF; abundance: few; d_gene: .; j_gene: TRBJ2-7; len: 14; v_gene: TRBV4-1